This T cell receptor beta chain was recovered during a study of post-analysis software for immune sequencing data. The CDR3 contains 15 residues. Germline V gene lookup returns CDR1 SGHTA and CDR2 FQGTGA. General observations from the study: In patients, TRBV5-6, TRBV5-1 and TRBV20-1 belonged to five or six TRBV segments found more frequently than in controls.

This clonotype appeared a few times. The antigen is not known. Unique molecular identifiers tagged the TCR beta cDNA libraries. TCRdb passed the PCR reads through MiXCR, listing each CDR3 protein once. This sample has about 770,000 distinct CDR3 sequences, with 46% found just once. This clonotype was sampled from a girl aged 5-17 years with multiple sclerosis. The J gene is TRBJ2-5, the V gene TRBV7-3; TRBD1 aligns across 9 bases. The closer fit of TRBJ2-7 to the DNA end suggests the J call may be wrong. Sequencing was performed on blood. The CDR3 spells CASSLRGQGRIEQYF. The CDR3 DNA is TGTGCCAGCAGCTTACGGGGACAGGGTAGGATCGAGCAGTACTTC.